The present T cell receptor (beta chain) was sequenced within a study of blood T cell repertoires in COVID-19. The overall study: Italy, Spain and the United States were the sources of the convalescent and acute COVID-19 samples. Nucleic acid was either cDNA or gDNA, and it came from T cells, B-cell-depleted T cells, or PBMCs.

Patients of the Seattle cohort, enrolled during active infection, were followed longitudinally. From germline, CDR1 is MGHDK and CDR2 SYGVNS. V was pared by 3 bases and J by 4 bases, with 15 bases between. The length of the CDR3 is 15 residues. As originally analysed: Nucleated cell counts were estimated from reference gene primer amplification. Only in-frame clones appear in the TCRdb table, and some are missing; sequencing was by immunoSEQ multiplex PCR. The V and J calls and clone size are taken from that table; D and trimming were inferred from the DNA. Of about 290,000 clones listed, about nine tenths are singletons.

The clonotype was recovered from a woman aged 25 to 39 with COVID-19, enrolled during active disease. The chain has TRBV25-1 and TRBJ1-1; no reliable D call. The specimen sequenced was peripheral blood. The CDR3 sequence: CASSDPAGGSTEAFF. As DNA, the CDR3 is TGTGCCAGCAGTGACCCGGCGGGAGGGAGCACTGAAGCTTTCTTT.